These 9 T cell receptor beta chains originate from one sample sequenced in a study of cytomegalovirus exposure and HLA in healthy donors. The PCR had 60 Vbeta and 13 Jbeta primers. Some clones are missing from TCRdb's copy, which holds only in-frame ones; the method was immunoSEQ multiplex PCR. The sample yields 110,000 or so clones, approximately 80% seen once. The specimen sequenced was PBMCs. Receptor source: a female donor in good health and CMV-seronegative.

J is TRBJ1-2 and V is TRBV9; D might be TRBD1 (6 bases). CDR1 is SGDLS, CDR2 YYNGEE, per germline. This CDR3 contains 17 residues. The germline V and J ends were trimmed by 0 bases and 7 bases, with 22 bases remaining between them. CDR3 loop: CASSVAPAGTKIGGYTF. DNA of the CDR3: TGTGCCAGCAGCGTAGCCCCAGCCGGGACAAAAATTGGTGGCTACACCTTC.

The CDR3 DNA follows: TGCGCCAGCAGCTTGGCGCGGGGGACAGGTTTCTACGAGCAGTACTTC. Protein sequence: CASSLARGTGFYEQYF. V is TRBV5-1 and J is TRBJ2-7; maybe TRBD1 (8 bases). The CDR3 runs 16 residues. CDR1 is SGHRS, CDR2 YFSETQ, per germline. V was trimmed by 0 bases and J by 3 bases, leaving 16 bases between them.

This chain joins TRBV5-4 and TRBJ2-5, with TRBD2 as a possible D gene (7 bases). The J call is in doubt because the DNA end fits TRBJ2-7 better. Germline CDR1 is SGHNT and CDR2 is YYREEE (reference sequence). The CDR3 runs 17 residues. The DNA for the CDR3 is TGTGCCAGCAGCTTGGCCAGGGGCGGGGGTCGTTCCTACGAGCAGTACTTC. Translated: CASSLARGGGRSYEQYF.

The rearrangement uses TRBV4-2 and TRBJ2-3, with D perhaps TRBD1 (5 bases). V gave up 0 bases and J gave up 2 bases, with 9 bases separating them. The CDR3 has 15 amino acids. The germline CDR1 and CDR2 sequences are LGHNA and YNFKEQ. The CDR3, as DNA: TGTGCCAGCAGCCAAGATGCGGACATCACAGATACGCAGTATTTT. This sequence encodes CASSQDADITDTQYF.

This clone was observed a few times. The chain recombines TRBV6-5 with TRBJ1-2, with TRBD1 matching over 10 bases. Germline loops: CDR1 MNHEY, CDR2 SVGAGI. Trimming at V came to 2 bases and at J to 7 bases, leaving 10 bases not matched to a gene. This CDR3 is built from 16 residues. CDR3 loop: CASSYPTGTGVLGYTF. Here the CDR3 DNA reads TGTGCCAGCAGTTACCCAACCGGGACAGGGGTTCTTGGCTACACCTTC.

The chain is built from TRBV27 and TRBJ2-4; 11 bases match TRBD1. The CDR3 covers 14 residues. V lost 4 bases to trimming and J lost 4 bases; unmatched junction nucleotides: 0. CDR1 MNHEY and CDR2 SMNVEV come from the germline V gene (reference sequence). Here the CDR3 reads CASSWDRGKNIQYF. CDR3 sequence (DNA): TGTGCCAGCAGTTGGGACAGGGGGAAAAACATTCAGTACTTC.

The V call is TRBV6-6, the J call TRBJ2-5, with D perhaps TRBD2 (5 bases). Germline assignment: CDR1 MNHNY and CDR2 SVGAGI (reference sequence). There are 16 residues in the CDR3. V shed 0 bases and J shed 2 bases, with 13 bases lying between them. CDR3 sequence (DNA): TGTGCCAGCAGTTACTCTTCGGGGATGGGGCAAGAGACCCAGTACTTC. Translated, it gives CASSYSSGMGQETQYF.

The rearrangement links TRBV7-9 to TRBJ2-1; unclear D gene. This CDR3 is built from 11 residues. The germline V gene encodes CDR1 SEHNR and CDR2 FQNEAQ (reference sequence). V shed 5 bases and J shed 8 bases, with 7 bases lying between them. In DNA, the CDR3 is TGTGCCAGCAGCGGCCTCCATGAGCAGTTCTTC. This gives the protein CASSGLHEQFF.

The J gene is TRBJ2-1, the V gene TRBV7-8, with D uncertain. V was trimmed by 1 base and J by 5 bases, leaving 12 bases between them. Per germline, CDR1 SGHVS and CDR2 FQNEAQ. The CDR3 runs 15 residues. CDR3 residues: CASSLGGFWDNEQFF. The CDR3 coding sequence is TGTGCCAGCAGCTTAGGAGGTTTCTGGGACAATGAGCAGTTCTTC.